This T cell receptor beta chain was sequenced in a study of blood T cell repertoires in COVID-19. Whole-study context: Acute and convalescent COVID-19 samples came from the United States, Italy and Spain. Sources were T cells, B-cell-depleted T cells, or PBMCs; the material itself was cDNA or gDNA.

In the original processing: Cell counts per sample came from amplifying reference gene primers. Clones were sequenced by immunoSEQ multiplex PCR, and TCRdb holds only the in-frame ones, with some missing. D and trimming come from the DNA, and the V and J calls and clone size come from that table. Here the sample spans approximately 230,000 clones, about 85% being singletons. In its sample, this clone was seen once. The limits of the CDR3 on the DNA are not certain, so only TCRdb's listed CDR3 is given. The CDR3 comprises 13 residues, both ends counted. Per the germline V gene, CDR1 is SGDLS and CDR2 is YYNGEE.

Material for sequencing was peripheral blood. The sequence was obtained from a man aged 30 to 45 with active or convalescent COVID-19. The V gene is TRBV9, the J gene TRBJ2-2; the D call of TRBD2 is as the table states it, not checked on the DNA. The CDR3 loop is CACSVDGTGELFF.